The rows below give T cell receptor beta chains drawn from one sample of a study of early T cells in non-severe SARS-CoV-2 infection. TCRdb ran MiXCR on the 5' RACE reads and lists one entry per CDR3 protein. The profile shows 50,000 to 60,000 distinct CDR3 sequences, more than 7% of them singletons. The sequenced sample consisted of whole blood. These receptor sequences come from an adult who was a healthcare worker with PCR-confirmed SARS-CoV-2 infection or an uninfected control (not recorded which). Both conserved end residues are part of each CDR3. The D gene is left open where the match is weak. Clone size appears in some rows only: once, few, many, or a class for an expanded clone.

>TRBJ2-7|TRBD2|TRBV5-1|-
TGCGCCAGCAGCCCCACCGTATGGACTAGCGGGAGGGGCTCCTACGAGCAGTACTTC
CASSPTVWTSGRGSYEQYF
>TRBJ2-1|-|TRBV2|few
TGTGCCAGCAGTGGGTCGGATCATGAGCAGTTCTTC
CASSGSDHEQFF
>TRBJ1-2|-|TRBV7-3|-
TGTGCCAGCAGCTTACCGGGGGCCCGTGGCTACACCTTC
CASSLPGARGYTF
>TRBJ1-4|-|TRBV7-9|many
TGTGCCAGCAGCTTATGGGCAGGGGTGGATGAAAAACTGTTTTTT
CASSLWAGVDEKLFF
>TRBJ2-1|-|TRBV27|many
TGTGCCAGCAGTGGGCGGGGTCGCTCCTACAATGAGCAGTTCTTC
CASSGRGRSYNEQFF
>TRBJ2-1|TRBD2|TRBV2|-
TGTGCCAGCAGTGCTCGGCTAGCGGGAAGTAACAATGAGCAGTTCTTC
CASSARLAGSNNEQFF
>TRBJ2-7|TRBD2|TRBV2|many
TGTGCCAGCAGTGAGTCTAGCGGGAGCCCAGCCGGCGAGCAGTACTTC
CASSESSGSPAGEQYF
>TRBJ2-3|-|TRBV10-3|many
TGTGCCATCAGTGTCGGGACTAGCACAGATACGCAGTATTTT
CAISVGTSTDTQYF
>TRBJ2-1|-|TRBV5-1|many
TGCGCCAGCAGCTTACTAGCAAGGAATGAGCAGTTCTTC
CASSLLARNEQFF
>TRBJ1-1|-|TRBV2|-
TGTGCCAGCAGTCAATCAGGGCACACTGAAGCTTTCTTT
CASSQSGHTEAFF
>TRBJ2-7|TRBD1|TRBV27|few
TGTGCCAGCAGGCGCTCCGGGACAGGGGGCGCAACCCCCGAGCAGTACTTC
CASRRSGTGGATPEQYF
>TRBJ2-1|-|TRBV9|-
TGTGCCAGCAGCGGCGGGCGCCGGGCGTACAATGAGCAGTTCTTC
CASSGGRRAYNEQFF
>TRBJ2-1|-|TRBV18|many
TGTGCCAGCTCACCTCCCCAGGGTAAGAATGAGCAGTTCTTC
CASSPPQGKNEQFF